The next 18 T cell receptor beta chains were all read from a single sample in a study of T cell responses to AZD1222 COVID-19 vaccine (dated by TCRdb to about 2021). The sample's time point label, in plain terms: about 28 days (+/-7) after the second vaccine dose. The sample's treatment or condition label, in plain terms: meningococcal conjugate vaccine given as trial control. The method was the immunoSEQ multiplex PCR assay. TCRdb's version of the immuneACCESS table is confined to in-frame rearrangements and falls short of the full clone set. An unresolved V gene accounts for under half of the shortfall where checked; the remainder is of unknown origin. Present in this sample are 100,000 to 150,000 clones, 65% to 90% of which were seen just once. The ten largest clones take up 7.9% of the sample. The material was peripheral blood, obtained 28 days after the second dose of the MenACWY control vaccine. Source of these receptors: an adult who received the MenACWY meningococcal vaccine as a control.

A remark on this clone: Other nucleotide sequences in the sample specify the same CDR3. The chain couples TRBV10-3 to TRBJ1-5; D is ambiguous. This CDR3 has 12 residues. Germline V CDR1 and CDR2: ENHRY, SYGVKD. V lost 0 bases to trimming and J lost 6 bases, with 3 bases between them. The CDR3 DNA is TGTGCCATCAGTGAGTCGGGTCAGCCCCAGCATTTT. Translating it yields CAISESGQPQHF.

The chain carries TRBV5-1 and TRBJ1-4; D remains unclear. The V and J ends lost 1 base and 1 base respectively, with 8 bases between them. CDR1 SGHRS and CDR2 YFSETQ come from the germline V gene. The CDR3 length is 15 residues. The CDR3 loop is CASSLTGRTNEKLFF. The CDR3 DNA is TGCGCCAGCAGCTTGACGGGCAGAACTAATGAAAAACTGTTTTTT. Variable domain in full (rest from reference TRBV5-1 and TRBJ1-4): KAGVTQTPRYLIKTRGQQVTLSCSPISGHRSVSWYQQTPGQGLQFLFEYFSETQRNKGNFPGRFSGRQFSNSRSEMNVSTLELGDSALYLCASSLTGRTNEKLFFGSGTQLSVL.

The genes are TRBV27 and TRBJ1-6; unclear D gene. Germline V lookup: CDR1 MNHEY, CDR2 SMNVEV (reference sequence). The CDR3 covers 14 residues. V dropped 3 bases and J dropped 8 bases, with 11 bases sitting between them. The DNA of the CDR3 is TGTGCCAGCAGTTTGAGGTCCAGTTATTCACCCCTCCACTTT. Amino acids: CASSLRSSYSPLHF.

This chain links TRBV5-1 with TRBJ2-3, with a weak D call TRBD1 (6 bases). Germline values: CDR1 SGHRS, CDR2 YFSETQ. The CDR3 extends over 14 amino acids. V was shortened by 7 bases and J by 0 bases, with 12 bases between the two germline ends. The CDR3 region has the DNA TGCGCCAGCTTAAGAGGGGGAAGCACAGATACGCAGTATTTT. Its translation: CASLRGGSTDTQYF.

The CDR3 loop is CASSPRPGQPKRVNEQFF. The CDR3 DNA follows: TGTGCCAGCAGCCCTCGACCGGGACAACCGAAGAGGGTCAATGAGCAGTTCTTC. V is TRBV13 and J is TRBJ2-1, with D possibly matching TRBD1 (6 bases). The germline V gene has CDR1 PRHDT and CDR2 FYEKMQ (reference sequence). V was shortened by 5 bases and J by 6 bases, with 26 bases between the two germline ends. This CDR3 region has 18 residues. Supplemented by reference TRBV13 and TRBJ2-1, the full variable domain reads AAGVIQSPRHLIKEKRETATLKCYPIPRHDTVYWYQQGPGQDPQFLISFYEKMQSDKGSIPDRFSAQQFSDYHSELNMSSLELGDSALYFCASSPRPGQPKRVNEQFFGPGTRLTVL.

The chain recombines TRBV5-6 with TRBJ2-5, with 9 positions matching TRBD1. Trimming removed 4 bases from V and 5 bases from J; junction bases left unmatched: 12. The CDR3 spans 16 residues. CDR1 is SGHDT, CDR2 YYEEEE, per germline. In DNA, the CDR3 is TGTGCCAGCAGCAGCCTCGGACAGGGGTTGAGGGAGACCCAGTACTTC. Protein: CASSSLGQGLRETQYF.

This sequence joins TRBV30 and TRBJ2-7; weak D call: TRBD1 (5 bases). Trimming removed 0 bases from V and 9 bases from J, with 12 bases in between. From germline, CDR1 is GTSNPN and CDR2 SVGIG (reference sequence). This CDR3 comprises 12 residues. The chain's CDR3 is CAWSVLQGTQYF. For the CDR3, the DNA is TGTGCCTGGAGTGTACTGCAGGGAACGCAGTACTTC.

The chain combines TRBV7-8 with TRBJ2-7; D not certain. The germline CDR1 and CDR2 sequences are SGHVS and FQNEAQ. The CDR3 has 11 residues. Trimming left V 5 bases short and J 3 bases short, with 5 bases between. The CDR3: CASSGNYEQYF. CDR3 in DNA: TGTGCCAGCAGCGGTAACTACGAGCAGTACTTC.

V is TRBV20-1 and J is TRBJ1-1; D is undetermined. The CDR3 spans 15 residues. Trimming left V 3 bases short and J 5 bases short, with 19 bases between. Germline V gives CDR1 DFQATT, CDR2 SNEGSKA (reference sequence). This CDR3 reads CSASGSTNPGTEAFF. The CDR3 DNA reads TGCAGTGCTAGTGGGTCGACGAACCCCGGGACTGAAGCTTTCTTT.

The chain is built from TRBV4-1 and TRBJ2-2; D is uncertain. V dropped 0 bases and J dropped 10 bases, with 15 bases sitting between them. Germline CDR1 reads MGHRA; CDR2 reads YSYEKL. This CDR3 is built from 15 residues. The CDR3: CASSQDPWLGSELFF. The CDR3 DNA follows: TGCGCCAGCAGCCAAGATCCATGGCTCGGATCGGAGCTGTTTTTT.

The chain combines TRBV5-6 with TRBJ2-2; 10 positions agree with TRBD2. The CDR3 is made up of 16 amino acids. V lost 4 bases to trimming and J lost 3 bases; unmatched junction nucleotides: 6. Germline assignment: CDR1 SGHDT and CDR2 YYEEEE. CDR3 sequence reads: CASSGTSGAHTGELFF. The DNA of the CDR3 is TGTGCCAGCAGCGGAACTAGCGGGGCCCACACCGGGGAGCTGTTTTTT.

This chain connects TRBV4-1 to TRBJ2-4, with 11 bases that match TRBD2. From germline, CDR1 is MGHRA and CDR2 YSYEKL. The CDR3 totals 20 residues. The J segment lost 0 bases and the V segment lost 3 bases, leaving 13 bases of the junction unmatched. As DNA, the CDR3 is TGCGCCAGCAGCCAGCAAAAGGTAGCGGGGGGGCCATTAGCCAAAAACATTCAGTACTTC. It translates to CASSQQKVAGGPLAKNIQYF.

In DNA, the CDR3 is TGTGCCAGCAGGGGTAGGGGTAGCGGCAATCAGCCCCAGCATTTT. It translates to CASRGRGSGNQPQHF. J is TRBJ1-5 and V is TRBV6-5, with a weak D call TRBD1 (5 bases). Trimming stripped 6 bases from V and 2 bases from J, with 14 bases between. This CDR3 is built from 15 residues. The germline gives CDR1 MNHEY, CDR2 SVGAGI.

This chain links TRBV15 with TRBJ1-5; D remains ambiguous. CDR1 is LNHNV, CDR2 YYDKDF, per germline (reference sequence). V was trimmed by 0 bases and J by 7 bases, leaving 10 bases between them. This CDR3 has 14 residues. The chain's CDR3 is CATSREAALQPQHF. Written as DNA, the CDR3 is TGTGCCACCAGCAGAGAGGCAGCCCTCCAGCCCCAGCATTTT.

The J gene is TRBJ2-3, the V gene TRBV7-9; 7 bases are a match to TRBD2. CDR3 length: 15 residues. Unmatched junction bases numbered 7, after V lost 4 bases and J lost 3 bases. Per the germline V gene, CDR1 is SEHNR and CDR2 is FQNEAQ (reference sequence). DNA for the CDR3: TGTGCCAGCAGCTCTCCCACTAGCGTGACAGATACGCAGTATTTT. Protein product: CASSSPTSVTDTQYF.

The gene calls are TRBV5-1 and TRBJ1-1, with unresolved D. The germline V gene has CDR1 SGHRS and CDR2 YFSETQ. Trimming stripped 0 bases from V and 1 base from J, with 10 bases between. This CDR3 contains 15 residues. The CDR3 loop reads CASSLEGPRNTEAFF. The CDR3 DNA is TGCGCCAGCAGCTTGGAAGGGCCGCGGAACACTGAAGCTTTCTTT.

The CDR3 region is CASSPRDRGLYEQFF. The CDR3 DNA sequence: TGTGCCAGCAGCCCCCGGGACAGGGGGCTTTATGAGCAGTTCTTC. The V and J genes are TRBV11-3 and TRBJ2-1, with TRBD1 matching over 12 bases. The CDR3 runs 15 residues. Germline CDR1 reads SGHNT; CDR2 reads YENEEA. V was pared by 5 bases and J by 8 bases, with 7 bases of the junction left unmatched.

The chain uses TRBV15 and TRBJ1-3; TRBD1 agrees at 7 bases. Trimming took 6 bases from V and 0 from J; bases not matched to a gene: 2. The CDR3 totals 14 residues. From germline, CDR1 is LNHNV and CDR2 YYDKDF (reference sequence). The CDR3 sequence: CATRTGTSGNTIYF. CDR3 DNA sequence: TGTGCCACCAGGACAGGGACCTCTGGAAACACCATATATTTT.